This entry concerns a single TCR beta chain. This record belongs to a study of shared clonotypes between healthy human individuals. Sequenced by immunoSEQ multiplex PCR; TCRdb stores in-frame clones only, minus some. Of about 2 million clones listed, 90% to 95% are singletons. Germline loops: CDR1 MNHEY, CDR2 SMNVEV (reference sequence). There are 15 residues in the CDR3. V lost 3 bases, J lost 0 bases, and 9 bases lay in between. Source material: naive CD4+ T cells sorted from blood. Documented subset: CD45RA+ positively selected. This clonotype was sampled from a man between 18 and 29 years old in good health. The V gene is TRBV27, the J gene TRBJ2-1, with D possibly TRBD2 on 5 matching bases. The CDR3 protein is CASSFSGRSYNEQFF. DNA of the CDR3: TGTGCCAGCAGTTTCAGCGGTCGCTCCTACAATGAGCAGTTCTTC.